Each of the 5 T cell receptor beta chains below was sequenced from the same sample in a study of T cells in Graves' hyperthyroidism and ophthalmopathy. Amplification yielded TCR beta CDR3 regions, with RNA transcripts as the source. HTBI primers drove first-round RT-PCR of the TCR CDR3. TCRdb reprocessed the multiplex PCR reads via MiXCR and lists one record per CDR3 protein. The profile shows 500,000 to 600,000 distinct CDR3 sequences, around 46% of them singletons. The sequencing input was peripheral blood or thyroid tissue (not recorded which). The receptors were sampled from an adult woman with Graves' disease, either hyperthyroidism or ophthalmopathy (not recorded which).

J is TRBJ2-1 and V is TRBV15; D gene ambiguous. Germline V gene sequence: CDR1 LNHNV, CDR2 YYDKDF (reference sequence). Trimming cost V 3 bases and J 5 bases, with 8 bases left between them. This CDR3 contains 13 residues. DNA for the CDR3: TGTGCCACCAGCAGTCCCCCAGACAATGAGCAGTTCTTC. Translating it yields CATSSPPDNEQFF.

This clonotype occurred many times. The gene calls are TRBV20-1 and TRBJ2-2; TRBD2 matches 9 bases. This CDR3 is built from 13 residues. V lost 5 bases and J lost 7; bases outside the gene matches: 5. The germline CDR1 and CDR2 sequences are DFQATT and SNEGSKA (reference sequence). CDR3 sequence reads: CSAVAGVGGELFF. CDR3 nucleotides: TGCAGTGCTGTAGCGGGAGTAGGCGGGGAGCTGTTTTTT.

In its sample, this clonotype was seen many times. The genes are TRBV29-1 and TRBJ2-5, with D uncertain. The germline V gene has CDR1 SQVTM and CDR2 ANQGSEA. CDR3 length: 12 amino acids. Between the trimmed V and J ends, which lost 3 bases and 4 bases, there was a span of 9 bases. The CDR3 nucleotides are TGCAGCGTTGAGGTCAGCTCAGAGACCCAGTACTTC. It encodes CSVEVSSETQYF.

This chain links TRBV12-3 or TRBV12-4 with TRBJ1-3; D remains ambiguous. This CDR3 is built from 14 residues. Trimming left V 3 bases short and J 4 bases short, with 10 bases between. The CDR3 here is CASSFGSGGNTIYF. The CDR3 DNA follows: TGTGCCAGCAGTTTTGGGTCCGGGGGAAACACCATATATTTT.

The rearrangement joins TRBV5-1 to TRBJ2-7; TRBD1 agrees at 7 bases. The DNA matches TRBJ2-1 better at its end, which makes the J call doubtful. Germline CDR1 SGHRS, CDR2 YFSETQ. The CDR3 loop spans 14 amino acids. This chain's CDR3 is CASSLGHRGNEQFF. CDR3 nucleotides: TGCGCCAGCAGCTTGGGGCACAGGGGCAATGAGCAGTTCTTC.